This TCR beta chain was sequenced during a study of PD-L1 blockade in urothelial cancer. Overall study: Each blood sample yielded a median of around 150,000 T cells. Study-wide findings and caveats: Tumor-associated clones in the blood of durable-benefit patients grew more at 3 weeks.

Each PCR received spiked synthetic TCR analog templates. Here immunoSEQ multiplex PCR was the method, and the copy in TCRdb shows in-frame clones only, minus some. The sample has some 45,000 clones; more than 70% are singletons. A note on this clone: Its cognate antigen is unknown.

Time point in this sample: pretreatment peripheral blood. The study collected 1 to 8 samples per patient, pretreatment and on-treatment. Germline CDR1 reads SGHRS; CDR2 reads YFSETQ. V lost 0 bases, J lost 2 bases, and 5 bases stayed unmatched. The CDR3 is 16 amino acids. This rearrangement joins TRBV5-1 to TRBJ2-3; 8 nucleotides line up with TRBD1. The clonotype originates from a man aged 55 to 70 with urothelial cancer. The source was PBMCs, collected around atezolizumab (anti-PD-L1) treatment. Here the CDR3 reads CASSLGQGANTDTQYF. CDR3 in DNA: TGCGCCAGCAGCTTGGGGCAGGGGGCGAACACAGATACGCAGTATTTT.